Presented here are 32 T cell receptor beta chains from one specimen sequenced in a study of control samples from healthy donors and cancer patients. TCRdb keeps only in-frame clones here, not all; method: immunoSEQ multiplex PCR. Here the sample spans 190,000 or so clones, 90% to 95% being singletons. The sequenced sample consisted of blood. These TCRs come from a young man in good health.

The V call is TRBV30, the J call TRBJ1-2; no clear D gene. V gave up 4 bases and J gave up 5 bases, with 17 bases separating them. This CDR3 has 14 residues. Germline loops: CDR1 GTSNPN, CDR2 SVGIG (reference sequence). In nucleotides, the CDR3 is TGTGCCTGGACCCCCGAGTGGCGATATTATGGCTACACCTTC. Its protein product is CAWTPEWRYYGYTF.

V gene TRBV11-2 combines with J gene TRBJ1-1, with TRBD1 matching 7 bases. Per germline, CDR1 SGHAT and CDR2 FQNNGV. V lost 2 bases to trimming and J lost 5 bases; unmatched junction nucleotides: 5. This CDR3 has 14 residues. The CDR3 protein is CASSLNYRGTEAFF. Written as DNA, the CDR3 is TGTGCCAGCAGCTTAAACTACAGGGGTACTGAAGCTTTCTTT.

This chain uses TRBV10-1 with TRBJ1-3, with D uncertain. Germline lookup yields CDR1 WNHNN and CDR2 SYGVQD (reference sequence). The ends were cut back, 6 bases at V and 0 bases at J, with 9 bases in the middle. The CDR3 is 14 residues long. The CDR3 nucleotides read TGCGCCAGCAGCGACGGTAGCTCTGGAAACACCATATATTTT. Its protein is CASSDGSSGNTIYF.

The chain has TRBV19 and TRBJ2-1; 10 nucleotides match TRBD1. The V gene end was trimmed by 5 bases and the J gene end by 0 bases; junction bases not matched to a gene: 4. The CDR3 runs 16 residues. Germline CDR1 LNHDA, CDR2 SQIVND (reference sequence). The CDR3 spells CASSSRTGGSYNEQFF. Here the CDR3 DNA reads TGTGCCAGTAGTTCACGGACAGGGGGCTCCTACAATGAGCAGTTCTTC.

The chain uses TRBV6-5 and TRBJ2-7, with TRBD1 matching 11 bases. This CDR3 has 14 amino acids. The V segment lost 5 bases and the J segment 3 bases; nucleotides outside the gene matches: 3. Germline V gene data show CDR1 as MNHEY and CDR2 as SVGAGI. This CDR3 reads CASSRDRGFYEQYF. The CDR3 DNA reads TGTGCCAGCAGTAGGGACAGGGGGTTCTACGAGCAGTACTTC.

The rearrangement joins TRBV7-2 to TRBJ2-6, with 11 positions matching TRBD1. J was trimmed by 2 bases and V by 4 bases; bases with no gene match: 1. Germline V gives CDR1 SGHTA, CDR2 FQGNSA. This CDR3 is 16 amino acids long. The CDR3 sequence is CASSWTGGAGANVLTF. The DNA for the CDR3 is TGTGCCAGCAGCTGGACAGGGGGCGCTGGGGCCAACGTCCTGACTTTC.

The chain employs TRBV12-5 and TRBJ2-5, with D uncertain. Trimming left V 5 bases short and J 5 bases short, with 15 bases between. Germline CDR1 LGHNT, CDR2 FRNRAP. The CDR3 spans 14 residues. CDR3 nucleotides: TGTGCTAGTGGTCAAACCCGAAGAGGCGAGACCCAGTACTTC. Its translation: CASGQTRRGETQYF.

The V and J genes are TRBV19 and TRBJ2-1, with 7 bases that match TRBD1. CDR1 LNHDA and CDR2 SQIVND come from the germline V gene (reference sequence). Trimming cost V 7 bases and J 8 bases; bases outside gene matches: 11. The CDR3 has 14 residues. CDR3 DNA: TGTGCCAGTAACCCGAGACAGGGTATCGATGAGCAGTTCTTC. It codes for CASNPRQGIDEQFF.

V is TRBV12-3 or TRBV12-4 and J is TRBJ1-3; D call uncertain. Trimming took 2 bases from V and 2 from J, leaving 4 bases between them. There are 13 residues in the CDR3. CDR3: CASSLIPGNTIYF. The CDR3, as DNA: TGTGCCAGCAGTTTAATTCCTGGAAACACCATATATTTT.

J is TRBJ2-7 and V is TRBV4-1; no reliable D call. V lost 0 bases and J 5 bases, leaving 11 bases between the germline ends. Germline CDR1 MGHRA, CDR2 YSYEKL. The CDR3 extends over 14 amino acids. The CDR3 nucleotides are TGCGCCAGCAGCCAAGATTTGAGACGTGACGAGCAGTACTTC. Encoded protein: CASSQDLRRDEQYF.

The V and J genes are TRBV2 and TRBJ1-2; D gene ambiguous. The CDR3 contains 13 residues. V was cut by 4 bases and J by 1 base, with 7 bases left in between. From germline, CDR1 is SNHLY and CDR2 FYNNEI. This CDR3 reads CASSVYGNYGYTF. The DNA for the CDR3 is TGTGCCAGCAGTGTTTACGGTAACTATGGCTACACCTTC.

V gene TRBV5-4 combines with J gene TRBJ1-6, with a weak D call TRBD1 (5 bases). CDR1 is SGHNT, CDR2 YYREEE, per germline (reference sequence). The CDR3 runs to 15 residues. V shed 0 bases and J shed 7 bases, with 11 bases lying between them. The CDR3 nucleotides read TGTGCCAGCAGCTTGGACCCAGGGTCGAATTCACCCCTCCACTTT. Protein product: CASSLDPGSNSPLHF.

CDR3 in DNA: TGTGCCAGTGGGACCCAGGGGGATCAGCCCCAGCATTTT. This sequence encodes CASGTQGDQPQHF. The chain couples TRBV19 to TRBJ1-5, with 7 bases that match TRBD1. The junction had 6 bases not matched to a gene; V was cut back by 8 bases and J by 5 bases. From germline, CDR1 is LNHDA and CDR2 SQIVND (reference sequence). This CDR3 is built from 13 residues.

The chain joins TRBV2 to TRBJ1-5; unclear D gene. Per the germline V gene, CDR1 is SNHLY and CDR2 is FYNNEI. The CDR3 covers 13 residues. The germline V and J ends were trimmed by 8 bases and 2 bases, with 10 bases remaining between them. CDR3 nucleotide sequence: TGTGCCAGCGGCCCCCGGGGCAATCAGCCCCAGCATTTT. This encodes CASGPRGNQPQHF.

The J gene is TRBJ2-7, the V gene TRBV27; a possible D gene is TRBD2 (6 bases). V was pared by 2 bases and J by 4 bases, with 12 bases between. The CDR3 totals 14 residues. Germline V gene sequence: CDR1 MNHEY, CDR2 SMNVEV (reference sequence). The CDR3 sequence is CASSLGGANYEQYF. DNA of the CDR3: TGTGCCAGCAGTTTAGGAGGGGCGAATTACGAGCAGTACTTC.

The chain has TRBV4-2 and TRBJ1-5; D gene unclear. Trimming removed 0 bases at V and 2 bases at J, with 8 bases between. The germline CDR1 and CDR2 sequences are LGHNA and YNFKEQ. This CDR3 contains 15 residues. The CDR3 nucleotides are TGTGCCAGCAGCCAAGAAGAGGAAGGCAATCAGCCCCAGCATTTT. Amino acids: CASSQEEEGNQPQHF.

DNA of the CDR3: TGTGCCAGCAGGCTCGCAGGGGGAGGTTTGGATGAGCAGTTCTTC. Translation: CASRLAGGGLDEQFF. The V and J genes are TRBV28 and TRBJ2-1; D may be TRBD1 (7 bases). Germline CDR1 is MDHEN and CDR2 is SYDVKM. CDR3 size: 15 residues. V lost 6 bases, J lost 8 bases, and 20 bases lay in between.

The chain recombines TRBV30 with TRBJ1-2; D unresolved. The length of the CDR3 is 15 residues. The V and J ends lost 2 bases and 5 bases respectively, with 18 bases between them. Germline CDR1 reads GTSNPN; CDR2 reads SVGIG (reference sequence). The CDR3 protein is CAWSPGSPSSYGYTF. In DNA form, the CDR3 reads TGTGCCTGGAGTCCTGGCAGCCCCTCCAGTTATGGCTACACCTTC.

The CDR3 is CASSLDRDSGNTIYF. The CDR3 nucleotides are TGTGCCAGCAGTTTAGACAGGGACTCTGGAAACACCATATATTTT. The chain is built from TRBV27 and TRBJ1-3; 7 nucleotides agree with TRBD1. J gave up 0 bases and V 2 bases, and 1 base lay outside the gene matches. CDR1 and CDR2 (germline): MNHEY, SMNVEV (reference sequence). This CDR3 region has 15 residues.

This chain links TRBV7-2 with TRBJ2-1; D not certain. Trimming removed 2 bases from V and 5 bases from J, with 13 bases in between. Per germline, CDR1 SGHTA and CDR2 FQGNSA. This CDR3 is 15 amino acids long. CDR3 sequence: CASSLRNSGHNEQFF. The DNA of the CDR3 is TGTGCCAGCAGCTTAAGGAATTCGGGCCACAATGAGCAGTTCTTC.

This chain uses TRBV2 with TRBJ2-2; TRBD1 agrees at 8 bases. CDR1 is SNHLY, CDR2 FYNNEI, per germline. This CDR3 spans 16 amino acids. V shed 8 bases and J 1 base; nucleotides not matched to a gene: 9. The CDR3 DNA reads TGTGCCAGCTCCCGTACCGGGACAGGGAACACCGGGGAGCTGTTTTTT. It translates to CASSRTGTGNTGELFF.

The chain carries TRBV5-4 and TRBJ2-3; TRBD1 or TRBD2 may be the D gene (5 bases each). The CDR3 contains 16 residues. Germline assignment: CDR1 SGHNT and CDR2 YYREEE (reference sequence). V was pared by 0 bases and J by 4 bases, with 15 bases between. CDR3 nucleotide sequence: TGTGCCAGCAGCTTGGCGTGGGGGAATTCATCAGATACGCAGTATTTT. This translates into CASSLAWGNSSDTQYF.

This clone has a handful of counts. This chain links TRBV4-1 with TRBJ2-7, with D unclear. Germline CDR1 and CDR2: MGHRA and YSYEKL. Trimming left V 9 bases short and J 0 bases short, with 12 bases between. The CDR3 consists of 13 residues. The CDR3 coding sequence is TGCGCCAGTTCCGAGACTCCCTCCTACGAGCAGTACTTC. It encodes CASSETPSYEQYF.

This rearrangement joins TRBV11-2 to TRBJ1-3; D uncertain. CDR3 size: 15 residues. Germline V gene lookup returns CDR1 SGHAT and CDR2 FQNNGV. V lost 1 base and J lost 3, with 10 bases in between. The CDR3 here is CASSLAGIFGNTIYF. The CDR3 DNA is TGTGCCAGCAGCTTAGCCGGGATCTTTGGAAACACCATATATTTT.

The sample holds one count of this clone. This sequence joins TRBV24-1 and TRBJ2-1; D remains unclear. Germline CDR1 is KGHDR and CDR2 is SFDVKD. The CDR3 is 13 amino acids. V lost 3 bases, J lost 9 bases, and 11 bases lay in between. The CDR3 region is CATSDRLSGEQFF. Here the CDR3 DNA reads TGTGCCACCAGTGATAGGTTGTCCGGTGAGCAGTTCTTC.

The V gene is TRBV14, the J gene TRBJ1-4; unclear D gene. The V gene lost 1 base and the J gene lost 5 bases, with 8 bases spanning the gap. The CDR3 has 14 amino acids. CDR1 is SGHDN, CDR2 FVKESK, per germline. CDR3 DNA: TGTGCCAGCAGCCAAGTGGCCGACAATGAAAAACTGTTTTTT. Its translation is CASSQVADNEKLFF.

The V and J genes are TRBV7-3 and TRBJ2-3; D gene unclear. This CDR3 has 20 residues. The germline gives CDR1 SGHTA, CDR2 FQGTGA. V was clipped by 1 base and J by 2 bases, with 25 bases between them. CDR3 in amino acids: CASSLNGFLPIKRITDTQYF. CDR3 DNA: TGTGCCAGCAGCTTAAACGGCTTCCTGCCCATAAAGAGAATCACAGATACGCAGTATTTT.

The chain links TRBV15 to TRBJ2-7; 14 nucleotides align to TRBD2. This CDR3 is 15 amino acids long. Losses at the gene ends were 4 bases for V and 5 bases for J; bases not matched to a gene: 4. CDR1 and CDR2 from the germline V gene are LNHNV and YYDKDF (reference sequence). DNA for the CDR3: TGTGCCACCAGCACCAGACTAGCGGGGGGGAACGAGCAGTACTTC. The encoded protein is CATSTRLAGGNEQYF.

The chain carries TRBV10-2 and TRBJ1-5, with a tentative D call TRBD1 (5 bases). Germline V gene lookup returns CDR1 WSHSY and CDR2 SAAADI. The CDR3 spans 13 residues. Between the trimmed V and J ends, which lost 3 bases and 4 bases, there was a span of 7 bases. The CDR3 reads CASSDRENQPQHF. In nucleotides, the CDR3 is TGCGCCAGCAGTGACAGGGAGAATCAGCCCCAGCATTTT.

The J gene is TRBJ2-3, the V gene TRBV27, with TRBD2 matching 7 bases. The CDR3 is made up of 18 amino acids. V lost 3 bases and J lost 1; bases outside the gene matches: 13. Germline-derived CDR1 and CDR2 are MNHEY and SMNVEV (reference sequence). The CDR3 loop reads CASSLKGRGFGGTDTQYF. The CDR3 DNA is TGTGCCAGCAGTTTGAAAGGGAGGGGATTTGGGGGCACAGATACGCAGTATTTT.

Notes on this clone: Other DNA sequences of this sample code for an identical CDR3. The rearrangement uses TRBV9 and TRBJ1-5; 11 bases line up with TRBD1. Germline values: CDR1 SGDLS, CDR2 YYNGEE. This CDR3 has 15 residues. J lost 4 bases, V lost 4 bases, and 4 bases had no gene match. The CDR3 DNA follows: TGTGCCAGCAGCCCCGGGACAGGGGGGAATCAGCCCCAGCATTTT. It encodes CASSPGTGGNQPQHF. The full variable domain, with the rest looked up from reference TRBV9 and TRBJ1-5, is DSGVTQTPKHLITATGQRVTLRCSPRSGDLSVYWYQQSLDQGLQFLIQYYNGEERAKGNILERFSAQQFPDLHSELNLSSLELGDSALYFCASSPGTGGNQPQHFGDGTRLSIL.

The chain is built from TRBV14 and TRBJ1-1; TRBD1 matches 7 bases. Germline V lookup: CDR1 SGHDN, CDR2 FVKESK. J lost 0 bases, V lost 2 bases, and 3 bases had no gene match. The CDR3 is 15 amino acids. The CDR3 DNA follows: TGTGCCAGCAGCCAACCCGGGACAGTGAACACTGAAGCTTTCTTT. Protein: CASSQPGTVNTEAFF.